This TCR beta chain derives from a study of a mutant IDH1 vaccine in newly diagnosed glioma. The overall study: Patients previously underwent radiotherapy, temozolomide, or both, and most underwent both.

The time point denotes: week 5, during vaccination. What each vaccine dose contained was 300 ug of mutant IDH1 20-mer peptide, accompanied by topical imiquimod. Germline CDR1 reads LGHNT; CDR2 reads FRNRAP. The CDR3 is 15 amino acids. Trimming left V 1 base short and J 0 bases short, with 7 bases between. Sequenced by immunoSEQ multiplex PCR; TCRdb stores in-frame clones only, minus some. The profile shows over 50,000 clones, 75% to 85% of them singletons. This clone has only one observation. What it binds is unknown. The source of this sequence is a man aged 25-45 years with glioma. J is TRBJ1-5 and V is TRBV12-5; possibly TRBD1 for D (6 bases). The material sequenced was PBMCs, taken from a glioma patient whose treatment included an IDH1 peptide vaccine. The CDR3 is CASGLGTDSNQPQHF. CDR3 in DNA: TGTGCTAGTGGTTTGGGGACAGATAGCAATCAGCCCCAGCATTTT.